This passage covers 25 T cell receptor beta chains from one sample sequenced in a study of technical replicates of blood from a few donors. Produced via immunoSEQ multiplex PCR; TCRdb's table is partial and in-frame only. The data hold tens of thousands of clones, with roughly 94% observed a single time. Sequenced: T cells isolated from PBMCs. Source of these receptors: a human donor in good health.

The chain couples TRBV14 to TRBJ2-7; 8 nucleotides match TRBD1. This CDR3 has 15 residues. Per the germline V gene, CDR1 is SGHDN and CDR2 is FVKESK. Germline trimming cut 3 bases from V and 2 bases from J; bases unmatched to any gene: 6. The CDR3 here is CASSQDREEAYEQYF. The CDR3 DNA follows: TGTGCCAGCAGCCAGGACAGGGAGGAAGCCTACGAGCAGTACTTC. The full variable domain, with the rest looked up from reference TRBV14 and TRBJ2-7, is EAGVTQFPSHSVIEKGQTVTLRCDPISGHDNLYWYRRVMGKEIKFLLHFVKESKQDESGMPNNRFLAERTGGTYSTLKVQPAELEDSGVYFCASSQDREEAYEQYFGPGTRLTVT.

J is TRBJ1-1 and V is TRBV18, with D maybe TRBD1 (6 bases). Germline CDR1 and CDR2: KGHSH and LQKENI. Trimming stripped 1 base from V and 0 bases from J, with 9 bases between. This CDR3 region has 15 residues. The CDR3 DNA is TGTGCCAGCTCACCACAAACAGGGCTGAACACTGAAGCTTTCTTT. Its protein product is CASSPQTGLNTEAFF.

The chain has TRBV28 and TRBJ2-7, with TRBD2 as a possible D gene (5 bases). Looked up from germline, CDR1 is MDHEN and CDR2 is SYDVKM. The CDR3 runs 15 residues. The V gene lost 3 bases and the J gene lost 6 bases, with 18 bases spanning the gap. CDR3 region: CASSFVRTAEGEQYF. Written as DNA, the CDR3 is TGTGCCAGCAGTTTTGTCAGGACCGCTGAGGGCGAGCAGTACTTC.

In DNA form, the CDR3 reads TGTGCCAGCCAGGGGAGGGGGATTGAAGCTTTCTTT. Translated: CASQGRGIEAFF. The chain employs TRBV25-1 and TRBJ1-1; D may be TRBD1 (6 bases). The CDR3 sequence is 12 residues long. Germline values: CDR1 MGHDK, CDR2 SYGVNS. V was pared by 8 bases and J by 7 bases, with 14 bases between.

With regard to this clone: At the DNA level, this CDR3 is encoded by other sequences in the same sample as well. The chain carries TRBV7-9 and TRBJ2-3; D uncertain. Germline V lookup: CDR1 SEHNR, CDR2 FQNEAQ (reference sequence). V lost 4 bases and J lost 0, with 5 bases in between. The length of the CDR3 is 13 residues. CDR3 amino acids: CASSSSSTDTQYF. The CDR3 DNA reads TGTGCCAGCAGCTCTTCTAGCACAGATACGCAGTATTTT. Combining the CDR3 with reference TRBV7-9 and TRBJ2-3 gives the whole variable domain DTGVSQNPRHKITKRGQNVTFRCDPISEHNRLYWYRQTLGQGPEFLTYFQNEAQLEKSRLLSDRFSAERPKGSFSTLEIQRTEQGDSAMYLCASSSSSTDTQYFGPGTRLTVL.

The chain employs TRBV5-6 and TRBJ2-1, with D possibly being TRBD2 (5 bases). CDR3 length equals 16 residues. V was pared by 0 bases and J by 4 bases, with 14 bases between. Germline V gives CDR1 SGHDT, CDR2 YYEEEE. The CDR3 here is CASSLGRGWGYNEQFF. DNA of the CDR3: TGTGCCAGCAGCTTGGGCCGCGGGTGGGGATACAATGAGCAGTTCTTC. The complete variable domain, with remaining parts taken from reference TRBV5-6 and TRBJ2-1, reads DAGVTQSPTHLIKTRGQQVTLRCSPKSGHDTVSWYQQALGQGPQFIFQYYEEEERQRGNFPDRFSGHQFPNYSSELNVNALLLGDSALYLCASSLGRGWGYNEQFFGPGTRLTVL.

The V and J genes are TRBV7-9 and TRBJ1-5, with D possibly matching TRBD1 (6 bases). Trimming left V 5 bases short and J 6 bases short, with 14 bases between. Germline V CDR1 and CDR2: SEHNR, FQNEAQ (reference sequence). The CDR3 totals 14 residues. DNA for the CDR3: TGTGCCAGCAGCCCCCAGGGGCGCGGTCAGCCCCAGCATTTT. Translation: CASSPQGRGQPQHF.

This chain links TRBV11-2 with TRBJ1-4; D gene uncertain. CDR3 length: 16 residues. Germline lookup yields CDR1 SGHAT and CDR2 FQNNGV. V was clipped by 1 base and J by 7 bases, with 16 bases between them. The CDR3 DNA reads TGTGCCAGCAGCTTAGGGGCCAGGAATCGGGGTGAAAAACTGTTTTTT. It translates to CASSLGARNRGEKLFF.

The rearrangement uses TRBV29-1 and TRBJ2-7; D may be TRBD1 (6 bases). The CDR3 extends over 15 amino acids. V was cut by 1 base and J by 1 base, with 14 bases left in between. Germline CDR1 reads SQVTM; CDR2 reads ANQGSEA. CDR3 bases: TGCAGCGTTGAAGGGGACAAGAAGTCATCCTACGAGCAGTACTTC. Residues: CSVEGDKKSSYEQYF.

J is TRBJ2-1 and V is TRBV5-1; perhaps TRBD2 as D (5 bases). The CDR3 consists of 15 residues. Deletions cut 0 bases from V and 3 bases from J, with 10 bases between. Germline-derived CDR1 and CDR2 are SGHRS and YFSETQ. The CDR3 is CASSLGLAFYNEQFF. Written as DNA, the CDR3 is TGCGCCAGCAGCTTGGGTCTAGCCTTCTACAATGAGCAGTTCTTC.

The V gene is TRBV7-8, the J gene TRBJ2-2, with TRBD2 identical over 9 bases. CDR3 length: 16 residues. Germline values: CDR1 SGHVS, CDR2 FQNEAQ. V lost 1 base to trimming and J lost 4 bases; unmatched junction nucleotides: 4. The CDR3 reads CASSLEGSGGTGELFF. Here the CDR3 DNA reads TGTGCCAGCAGCTTAGAAGGTAGCGGGGGCACCGGGGAGCTGTTTTTT.

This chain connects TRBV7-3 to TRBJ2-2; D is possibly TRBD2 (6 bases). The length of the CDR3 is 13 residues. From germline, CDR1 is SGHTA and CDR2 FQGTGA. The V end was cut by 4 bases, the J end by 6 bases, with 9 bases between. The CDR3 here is CASSSGEAGELFF. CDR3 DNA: TGTGCCAGCAGCTCGGGGGAGGCCGGGGAGCTGTTTTTT.

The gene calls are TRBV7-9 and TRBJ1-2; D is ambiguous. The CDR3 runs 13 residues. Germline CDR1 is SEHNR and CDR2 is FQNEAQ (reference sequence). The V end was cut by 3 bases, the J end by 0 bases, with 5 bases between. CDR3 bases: TGTGCCAGCAGCTTCGTTCCTAACTATGGCTACACCTTC. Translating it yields CASSFVPNYGYTF.

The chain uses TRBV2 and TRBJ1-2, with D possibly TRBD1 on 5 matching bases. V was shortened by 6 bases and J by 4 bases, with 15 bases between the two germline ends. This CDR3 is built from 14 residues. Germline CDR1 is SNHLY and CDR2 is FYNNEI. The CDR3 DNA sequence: TGTGCCAGCAGCGCCCCAGGGCAGAGCTATGGCTACACCTTC. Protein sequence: CASSAPGQSYGYTF.

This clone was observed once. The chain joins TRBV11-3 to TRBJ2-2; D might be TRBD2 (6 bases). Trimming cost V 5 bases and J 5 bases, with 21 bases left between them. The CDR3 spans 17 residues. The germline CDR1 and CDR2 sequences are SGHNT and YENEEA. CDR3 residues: CASSAVPLSGVTGELFF. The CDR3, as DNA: TGTGCCAGCAGCGCCGTGCCCCTTTCGGGAGTAACCGGGGAGCTGTTTTTT.

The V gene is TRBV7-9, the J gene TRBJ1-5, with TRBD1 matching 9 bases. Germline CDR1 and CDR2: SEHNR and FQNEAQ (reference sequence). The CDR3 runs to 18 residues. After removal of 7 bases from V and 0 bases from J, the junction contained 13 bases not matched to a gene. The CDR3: CASTPGTGSLGSNQPQHF. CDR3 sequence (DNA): TGTGCCAGCACCCCCGGGACAGGGAGTTTGGGTAGCAATCAGCCCCAGCATTTT.

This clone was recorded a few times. The CDR3 spells CASSVATGVLLARDTNTGELFF. CDR3 nucleotide sequence: TGTGCCAGCAGCGTAGCTACTGGGGTCTTGCTAGCGCGAGATACGAACACCGGGGAGCTGTTTTTT. The chain has TRBV9 and TRBJ2-2; possible D gene TRBD2, 6 bases. Trimming removed 0 bases at V and 0 bases at J, with 27 bases between. Looked up from germline, CDR1 is SGDLS and CDR2 is YYNGEE. CDR3 length: 22 amino acids. Drawing the rest from reference TRBV9 and TRBJ2-2, the complete variable domain is DSGVTQTPKHLITATGQRVTLRCSPRSGDLSVYWYQQSLDQGLQFLIQYYNGEERAKGNILERFSAQQFPDLHSELNLSSLELGDSALYFCASSVATGVLLARDTNTGELFFGEGSRLTVL.

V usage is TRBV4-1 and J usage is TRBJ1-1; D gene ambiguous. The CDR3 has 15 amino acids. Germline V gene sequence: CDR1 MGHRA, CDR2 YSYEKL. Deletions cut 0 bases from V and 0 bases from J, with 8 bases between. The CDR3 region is CASSQEPQLNTEAFF. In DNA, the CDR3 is TGCGCCAGCAGCCAAGAGCCACAGCTGAACACTGAAGCTTTCTTT.

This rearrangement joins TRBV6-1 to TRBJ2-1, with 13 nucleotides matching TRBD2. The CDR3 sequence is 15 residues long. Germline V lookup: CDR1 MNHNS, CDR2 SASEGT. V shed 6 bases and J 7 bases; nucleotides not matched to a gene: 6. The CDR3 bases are TGTGCCAGCAGGATACTAGCGGGAGGGCATAATGAGCAGTTCTTC. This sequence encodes CASRILAGGHNEQFF.

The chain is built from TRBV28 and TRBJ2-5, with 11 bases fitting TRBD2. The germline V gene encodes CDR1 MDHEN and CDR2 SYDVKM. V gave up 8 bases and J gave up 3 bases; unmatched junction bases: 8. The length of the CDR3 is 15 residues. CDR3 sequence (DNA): TGTGCCAGCCTTGCAGGACTAGCGGGTAAAGAGACCCAGTACTTC. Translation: CASLAGLAGKETQYF. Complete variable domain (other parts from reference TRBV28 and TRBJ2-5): DVKVTQSSRYLVKRTGEKVFLECVQDMDHENMFWYRQDPGLGLRLIYFSYDVKMKEKGDIPEGYSVSREKKERFSLILESASTNQTSMYLCASLAGLAGKETQYFGPGTRLLVL.

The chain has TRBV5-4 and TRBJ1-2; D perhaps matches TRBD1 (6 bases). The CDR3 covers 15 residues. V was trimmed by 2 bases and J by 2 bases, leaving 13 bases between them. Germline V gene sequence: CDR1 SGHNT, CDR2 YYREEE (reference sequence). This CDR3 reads CASSLQTGGNYGYTF. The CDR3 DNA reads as TGTGCCAGCAGCTTACAGACAGGAGGAAACTATGGCTACACCTTC.

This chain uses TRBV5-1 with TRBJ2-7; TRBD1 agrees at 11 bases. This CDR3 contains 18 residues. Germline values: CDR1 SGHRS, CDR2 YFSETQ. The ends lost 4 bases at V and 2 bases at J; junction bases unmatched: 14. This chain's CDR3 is CASSGRDRGRFGAYEQYF. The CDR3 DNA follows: TGCGCCAGCAGCGGGAGGGACAGGGGGAGGTTCGGGGCCTACGAGCAGTACTTC.

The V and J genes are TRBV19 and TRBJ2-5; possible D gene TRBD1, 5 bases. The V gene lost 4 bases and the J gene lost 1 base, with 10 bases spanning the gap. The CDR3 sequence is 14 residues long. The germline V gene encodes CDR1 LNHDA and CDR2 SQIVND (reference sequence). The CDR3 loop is CASSTDSFQETQYF. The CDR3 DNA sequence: TGTGCCAGTAGTACAGACAGTTTCCAAGAGACCCAGTACTTC.

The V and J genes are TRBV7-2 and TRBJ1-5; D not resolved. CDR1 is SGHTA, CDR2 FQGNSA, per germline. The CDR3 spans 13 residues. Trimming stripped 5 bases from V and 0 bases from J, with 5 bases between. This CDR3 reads CASSRSSNQPQHF. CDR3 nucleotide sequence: TGTGCCAGCAGCCGCAGTAGCAATCAGCCCCAGCATTTT.

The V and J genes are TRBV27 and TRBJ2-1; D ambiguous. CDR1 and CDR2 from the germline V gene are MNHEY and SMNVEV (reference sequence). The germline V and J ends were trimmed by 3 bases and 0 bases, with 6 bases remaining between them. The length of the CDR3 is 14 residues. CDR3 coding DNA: TGTGCCAGCAGTTTTTTCGGCTCCTACAATGAGCAGTTCTTC. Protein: CASSFFGSYNEQFF.